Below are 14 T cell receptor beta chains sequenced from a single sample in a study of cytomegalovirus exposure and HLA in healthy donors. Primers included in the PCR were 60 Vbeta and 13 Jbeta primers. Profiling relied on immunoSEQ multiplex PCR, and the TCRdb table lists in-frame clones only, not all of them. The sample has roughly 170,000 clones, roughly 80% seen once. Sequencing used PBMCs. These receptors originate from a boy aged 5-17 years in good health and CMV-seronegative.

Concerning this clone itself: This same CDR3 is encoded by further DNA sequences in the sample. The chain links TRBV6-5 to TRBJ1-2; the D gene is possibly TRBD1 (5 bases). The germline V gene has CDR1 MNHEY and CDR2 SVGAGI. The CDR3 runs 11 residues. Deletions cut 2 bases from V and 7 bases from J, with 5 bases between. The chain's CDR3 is CASSYRGGYTF. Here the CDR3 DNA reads TGTGCCAGCAGTTACAGGGGTGGCTACACCTTC.

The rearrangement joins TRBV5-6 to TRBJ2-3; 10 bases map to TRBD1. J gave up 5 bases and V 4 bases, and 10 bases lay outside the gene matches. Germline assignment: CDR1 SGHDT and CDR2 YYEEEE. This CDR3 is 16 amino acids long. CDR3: CASSRPDRGKIDTQYF. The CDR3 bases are TGTGCCAGCAGCCGACCGGACAGGGGGAAGATAGATACGCAGTATTTT.

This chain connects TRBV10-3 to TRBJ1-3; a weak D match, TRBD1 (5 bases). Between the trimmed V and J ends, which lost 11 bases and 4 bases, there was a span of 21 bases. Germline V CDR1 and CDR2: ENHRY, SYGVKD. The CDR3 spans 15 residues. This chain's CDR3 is CALGAGYERGNTIYF. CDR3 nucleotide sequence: TGTGCCTTAGGGGCAGGATACGAACGAGGAAACACCATATATTTT.

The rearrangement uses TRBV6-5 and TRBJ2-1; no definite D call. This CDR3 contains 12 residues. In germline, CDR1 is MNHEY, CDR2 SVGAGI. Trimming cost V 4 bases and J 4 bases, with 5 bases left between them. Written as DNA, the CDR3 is TGTGCCAGCAGTTCCCAATACAATGAGCAGTTCTTC. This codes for CASSSQYNEQFF.

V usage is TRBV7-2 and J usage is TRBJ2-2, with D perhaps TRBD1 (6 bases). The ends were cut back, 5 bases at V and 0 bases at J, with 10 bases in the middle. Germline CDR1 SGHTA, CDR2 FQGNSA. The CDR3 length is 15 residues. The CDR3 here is CASSLQGTNTGELFF. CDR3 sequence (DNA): TGTGCCAGCAGCCTACAGGGAACGAACACCGGGGAGCTGTTTTTT.

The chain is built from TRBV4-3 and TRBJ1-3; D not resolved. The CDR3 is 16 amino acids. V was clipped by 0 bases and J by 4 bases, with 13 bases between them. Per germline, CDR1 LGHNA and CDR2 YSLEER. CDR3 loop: CASSQDTVKSGNTIYF. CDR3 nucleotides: TGCGCCAGCAGCCAAGATACGGTTAAGTCCGGAAACACCATATATTTT.

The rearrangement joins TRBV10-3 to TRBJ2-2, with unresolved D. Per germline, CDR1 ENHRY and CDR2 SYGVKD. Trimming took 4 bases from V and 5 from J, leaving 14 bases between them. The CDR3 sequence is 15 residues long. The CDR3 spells CAISASGYGTGELFF. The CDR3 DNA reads TGTGCCATCAGTGCTTCAGGATATGGGACCGGGGAGCTGTTTTTT.

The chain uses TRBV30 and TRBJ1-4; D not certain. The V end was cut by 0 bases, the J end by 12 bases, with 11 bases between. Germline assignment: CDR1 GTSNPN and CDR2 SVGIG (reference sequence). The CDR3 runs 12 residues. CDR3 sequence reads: CAWSVSGLELFF. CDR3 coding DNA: TGTGCCTGGAGTGTAAGCGGCCTCGAACTGTTTTTT.

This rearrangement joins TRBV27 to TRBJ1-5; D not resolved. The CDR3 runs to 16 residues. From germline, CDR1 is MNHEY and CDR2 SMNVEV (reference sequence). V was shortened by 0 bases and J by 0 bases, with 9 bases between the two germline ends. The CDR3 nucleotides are TGTGCCAGCAGTTTATCCGCAGTTCTTAGCAATCAGCCCCAGCATTTT. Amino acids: CASSLSAVLSNQPQHF.

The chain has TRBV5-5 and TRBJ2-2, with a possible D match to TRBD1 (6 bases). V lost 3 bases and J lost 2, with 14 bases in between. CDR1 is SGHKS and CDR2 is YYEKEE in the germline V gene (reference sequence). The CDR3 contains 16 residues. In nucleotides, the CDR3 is TGTGCCAGCAGCTGGGGGACAAGCTTTAACACCGGGGAGCTGTTTTTT. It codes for CASSWGTSFNTGELFF.

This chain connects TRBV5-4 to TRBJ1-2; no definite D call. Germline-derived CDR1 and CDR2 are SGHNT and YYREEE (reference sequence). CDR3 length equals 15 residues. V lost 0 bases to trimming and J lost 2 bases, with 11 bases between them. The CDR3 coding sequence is TGTGCCAGCAGCTTGGATCCCGGCGGAAACTATGGCTACACCTTC. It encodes CASSLDPGGNYGYTF.

The CDR3 sequence: CASSLGRGSASPLHF. CDR3 nucleotides: TGCGCCAGCAGCTTGGGGCGGGGGTCAGCTTCACCCCTCCACTTT. The chain couples TRBV5-1 to TRBJ1-6; maybe TRBD1 (5 bases). The CDR3 has 15 residues. Germline V lookup: CDR1 SGHRS, CDR2 YFSETQ. V lost 0 bases and J lost 9, with 13 bases in between.

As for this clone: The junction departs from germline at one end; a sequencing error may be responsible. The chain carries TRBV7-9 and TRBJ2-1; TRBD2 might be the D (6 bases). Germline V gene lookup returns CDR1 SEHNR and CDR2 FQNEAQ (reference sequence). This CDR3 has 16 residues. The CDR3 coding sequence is TGTTCCAGCAGCTTTGGCGGGGCTTCTTTGGGGGATGAGCAGTTCTTC. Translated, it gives CSSSFGGASLGDEQFF.

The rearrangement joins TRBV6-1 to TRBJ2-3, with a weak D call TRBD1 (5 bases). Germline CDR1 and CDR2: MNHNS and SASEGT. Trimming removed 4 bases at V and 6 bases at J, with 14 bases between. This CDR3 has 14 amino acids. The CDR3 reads CASSVDTFVDTQYF. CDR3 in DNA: TGTGCCAGCAGTGTGGACACGTTTGTCGATACGCAGTATTTT.